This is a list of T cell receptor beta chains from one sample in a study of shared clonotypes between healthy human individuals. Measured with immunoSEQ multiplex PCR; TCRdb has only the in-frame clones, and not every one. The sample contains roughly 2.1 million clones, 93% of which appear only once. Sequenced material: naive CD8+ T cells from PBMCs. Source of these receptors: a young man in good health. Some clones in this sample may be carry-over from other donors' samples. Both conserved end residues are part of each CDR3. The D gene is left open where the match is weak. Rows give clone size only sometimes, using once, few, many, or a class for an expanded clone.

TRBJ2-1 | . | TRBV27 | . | CAAPGAEASYNEQFF | TGTGCCGCCCCAGGGGCGGAAGCCTCCTACAATGAGCAGTTCTTC
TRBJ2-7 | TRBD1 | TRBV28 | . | CASRPTTGTAYEQYF | TGTGCCAGCAGGCCTACTACCGGGACAGCCTACGAGCAGTACTTC
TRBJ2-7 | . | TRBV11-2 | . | CASSSRDRFYEQYF | TGTGCCAGCAGCTCCAGAGACAGGTTCTACGAGCAGTACTTC
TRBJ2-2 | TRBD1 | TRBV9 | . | CASSPGTGWTGELFF | TGTGCCAGCAGCCCAGGGACAGGGTGGACCGGGGAGCTGTTTTTT
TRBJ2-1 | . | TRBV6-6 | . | CASTFGATYNEQFF | TGTGCCAGCACCTTCGGGGCTACCTACAATGAGCAGTTCTTC
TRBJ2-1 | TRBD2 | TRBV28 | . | CASSLTSGIDNEQFF | TGTGCCAGCAGCCTGACTAGCGGGATCGACAATGAGCAGTTCTTC
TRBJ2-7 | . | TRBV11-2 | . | CASSAWRAVGITGEQYF | TGTGCCAGCAGCGCCTGGAGAGCAGTGGGAATTACGGGCGAGCAGTACTTC
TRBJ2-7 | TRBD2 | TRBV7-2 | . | CASSLGSLAGLDWEQYF | TGTGCCAGCAGCTTAGGTAGCCTAGCGGGATTGGATTGGGAGCAGTACTTC
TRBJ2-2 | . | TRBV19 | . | CASSIFGGAGTGELFF | TGTGCCAGTAGTATATTTGGGGGCGCCGGCACCGGGGAGCTGTTTTTT
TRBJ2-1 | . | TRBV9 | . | CASTPPHNEQFF | TGTGCCAGCACTCCTCCTCACAATGAGCAGTTCTTC
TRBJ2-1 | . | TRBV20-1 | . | CSASQDYEQFF | TGCAGTGCTAGCCAGGACTATGAGCAGTTCTTC
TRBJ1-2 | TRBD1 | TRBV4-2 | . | CASSKNHPRGTGNHGYTF | TGTGCCAGCAGCAAGAACCACCCCCGGGGGACAGGGAATCATGGCTACACCTTC
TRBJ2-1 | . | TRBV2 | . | CASSERGGNNEQFF | TGTGCCAGCAGTGAGAGGGGCGGAAACAATGAGCAGTTCTTC
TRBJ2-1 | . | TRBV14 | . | CASSQGGSRGRDNEQFF | TGTGCCAGCAGCCAAGGAGGGAGCCGGGGTAGGGACAATGAGCAGTTCTTC
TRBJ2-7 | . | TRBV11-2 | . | CASSLPRVIHEQYF | TGTGCCAGCAGCTTGCCAAGGGTCATCCACGAGCAGTACTTC
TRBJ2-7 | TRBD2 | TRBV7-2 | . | CASSWGLAGGGYEQYF | TGTGCCAGCAGCTGGGGACTAGCGGGAGGGGGCTACGAGCAGTACTTC
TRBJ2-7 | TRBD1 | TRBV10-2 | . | CASSEDRAYEQYF | TGCGCCAGCAGCGAGGACAGGGCTTACGAGCAGTACTTC
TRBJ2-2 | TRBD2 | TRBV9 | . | CAPGRACGTGELFF | TGTGCCCCAGGGAGGGCATGCGGCACCGGGGAGCTGTTTTTT
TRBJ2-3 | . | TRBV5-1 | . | CASSFGRGPDTQYF | TGCGCCAGCAGCTTCGGACGGGGGCCAGATACGCAGTATTTT
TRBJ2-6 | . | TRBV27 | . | CASSSAGANVLTF | TGTGCCAGCAGTTCAGCTGGGGCCAACGTCCTGACTTTC
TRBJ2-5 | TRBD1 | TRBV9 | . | CASSSSHRGGETQYF | TGTGCCAGCAGCTCCTCCCACAGGGGTGGAGAGACCCAGTACTTC
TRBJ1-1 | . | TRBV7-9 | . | CASSTWEGSDTEAFF | TGTGCCAGCAGCACCTGGGAGGGGAGCGACACTGAAGCTTTCTTT
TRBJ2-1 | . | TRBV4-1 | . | CASSQADGVRDNEQFF | TGCGCCAGCAGCCAAGCGGACGGGGTACGGGACAATGAGCAGTTCTTC
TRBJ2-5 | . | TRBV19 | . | CASSIDDEETQYF | TGTGCCAGTAGTATAGATGATGAGGAGACCCAGTACTTC
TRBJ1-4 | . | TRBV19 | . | CASSAWGAVDEKLFF | TGTGCCAGTAGTGCCTGGGGGGCAGTTGATGAAAAACTGTTTTTT
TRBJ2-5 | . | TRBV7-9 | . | CASNPRGETQYF | TGTGCCAGCAACCCTCGGGGGGAGACCCAGTACTTC
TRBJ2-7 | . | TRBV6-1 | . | CASSETHRGRGPYEQYF | TGTGCCAGCAGTGAAACCCACCGGGGGAGGGGGCCCTACGAGCAGTACTTC
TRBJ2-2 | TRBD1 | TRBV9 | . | CASSAIGGAWNTGELFF | TGTGCCAGCAGCGCGATAGGGGGCGCCTGGAACACCGGGGAGCTGTTTTTT
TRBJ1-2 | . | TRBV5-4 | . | CASSLLRQDLLVGYTF | TGTGCCAGCAGCTTGCTCCGACAGGACCTGCTTGTTGGCTACACCTTC
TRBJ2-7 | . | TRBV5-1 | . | CASSLQQGHEQYF | TGCGCCAGCAGCTTGCAACAGGGTCACGAGCAGTACTTC
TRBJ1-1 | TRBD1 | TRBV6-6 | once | CASRKDRGSTEAFF | TGTGCCAGCAGGAAGGACAGGGGTAGCACTGAAGCTTTCTTT
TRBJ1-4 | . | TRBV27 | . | CASSLASGPRSPHEKLFF | TGTGCCAGCAGTTTAGCGTCCGGTCCCAGAAGCCCACATGAAAAACTGTTTTTT
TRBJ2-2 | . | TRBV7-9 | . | CASSLDGNTGELFF | TGTGCCAGCAGCTTAGATGGGAACACCGGGGAGCTGTTTTTT
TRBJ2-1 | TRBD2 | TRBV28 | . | CASCWTSGRGEEFF | TGTGCCAGCTGCTGGACTAGCGGGAGGGGCGAAGAGTTCTTC
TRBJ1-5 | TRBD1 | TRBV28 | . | CASSTGGSNQPQHF | TGTGCCAGCAGTACAGGGGGTAGCAATCAGCCCCAGCATTTT
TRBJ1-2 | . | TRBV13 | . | CASSSRLGGAQNYGYTF | TGTGCCAGCAGCTCCAGGTTAGGGGGGGCGCAGAACTATGGCTACACCTTC
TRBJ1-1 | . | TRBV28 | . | CASSSSAGNAEAFF | TGTGCCAGCAGTTCATCGGCAGGGAACGCTGAAGCTTTCTTT
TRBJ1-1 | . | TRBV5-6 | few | CASSLDMNTEAFF | TGTGCCAGCAGCTTGGACATGAACACTGAAGCTTTCTTT
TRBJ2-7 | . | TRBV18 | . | CASTPRQASYEQYF | TGTGCCAGCACGCCCCGACAGGCCTCCTACGAGCAGTACTTC
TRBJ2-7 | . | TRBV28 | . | CAIRGGRPSAGYPTLEQYF | TGTGCCATCCGGGGTGGTAGGCCTAGCGCGGGATACCCTACTCTCGAGCAGTACTTC
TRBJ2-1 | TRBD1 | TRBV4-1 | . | CASSLGQGYNEQFF | TGCGCCAGCAGCCTGGGACAGGGCTACAATGAGCAGTTCTTC
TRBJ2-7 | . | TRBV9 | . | CASSVAAAGSYEQYF | TGTGCCAGCAGCGTAGCTGCGGCAGGTTCCTACGAGCAGTACTTC
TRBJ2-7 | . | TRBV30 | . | CAWSVGRIYEQYF | TGTGCCTGGAGTGTTGGACGGATCTACGAGCAGTACTTC
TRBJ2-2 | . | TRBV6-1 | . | CASSAKFPNTGELFF | TGTGCCAGCAGTGCAAAGTTTCCGAACACCGGGGAGCTGTTTTTT
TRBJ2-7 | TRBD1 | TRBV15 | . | CATSRQRQGQEQYF | TGTGCCACCAGCAGACAACGACAGGGCCAGGAGCAGTACTTC
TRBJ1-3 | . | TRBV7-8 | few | CASSYAAQGRSGNTIYF | TGTGCCAGCAGCTATGCGGCGCAGGGGCGCTCTGGAAACACCATATATTTT
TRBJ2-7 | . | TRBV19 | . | CASRGRNEQYF | TGTGCCAGTAGGGGAAGAAACGAGCAGTACTTC
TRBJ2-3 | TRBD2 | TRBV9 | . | CASSVDGTSPDTQYF | TGTGCCAGCAGCGTAGATGGGACTAGCCCAGATACGCAGTATTTT